The 17 T cell receptor beta chains below come from one sample, sequenced in a study of Tregs in tolerant kidney transplant recipients. Using immunoSEQ multiplex PCR, the repertoire was profiled, and TCRdb retains in-frame clones only, with some absent. The repertoire holds under 100,000 clones, roughly nine tenths seen once, with roughly 5% in the top ten. Specimen: CD8+ T cells from blood. These receptors all stem from a human donor in good health.

The chain is built from TRBV5-5 and TRBJ1-1; D remains ambiguous. The germline V gene has CDR1 SGHKS and CDR2 YYEKEE (reference sequence). V was cut by 2 bases and J by 1 base, with 18 bases left in between. The CDR3 totals 17 residues. DNA of the CDR3: TGTGCCAGCAGCTTTAGGCCGACGACGCCCCCGAACACTGAAGCTTTCTTT. This encodes CASSFRPTTPPNTEAFF.

V is TRBV6-5 and J is TRBJ2-7; a weak D match, TRBD1 (6 bases). The CDR3 covers 15 residues. The V end lost 2 bases, the J end lost 0 bases, and 11 bases lay between the germline ends. Germline-derived CDR1 and CDR2 are MNHEY and SVGAGI. CDR3 coding DNA: TGTGCCAGCAGTTACGGGTCAGGGGCCTCCTACGAGCAGTACTTC. Its protein is CASSYGSGASYEQYF.

The table lists this clone with a count of one. V and J are TRBV5-1 and TRBJ1-2; D might be TRBD1 (5 bases). Germline V gene sequence: CDR1 SGHRS, CDR2 YFSETQ. V was pared by 5 bases and J by 0 bases, with 11 bases between. The CDR3 loop spans 14 amino acids. CDR3 nucleotides: TGCGCCAGCAGTGGGGGGAATGCTAACTATGGCTACACCTTC. Translating gives CASSGGNANYGYTF.

The chain uses TRBV5-4 and TRBJ2-1, with TRBD1 matching over 10 bases. Germline V gene sequence: CDR1 SGHNT, CDR2 YYREEE (reference sequence). V was clipped by 0 bases and J by 3 bases; unmatched bases: 12. The CDR3 is 19 amino acids. The CDR3 DNA is TGTGCCAGCAGCTTGGATGTCGACAGGGGGCGTTATTACTACAATGAGCAGTTCTTC. Protein sequence: CASSLDVDRGRYYYNEQFF.

CDR3 in DNA: TGTGCCAGCAGTTTATTCTCCCCGAGGGAAAAACTGTTTTTT. It codes for CASSLFSPREKLFF. The J gene is TRBJ1-4, the V gene TRBV27; D gene ambiguous. V was clipped by 1 base and J by 8 bases, with 11 bases between them. The CDR3 covers 14 residues. The V gene's germline CDR1 is MNHEY and CDR2 SMNVEV (reference sequence).

V and J are TRBV29-1 and TRBJ2-3; 8 nucleotides align to TRBD2. J was trimmed by 2 bases and V by 4 bases; bases with no gene match: 5. CDR1 and CDR2 (germline): SQVTM, ANQGSEA. This CDR3 spans 14 amino acids. CDR3 sequence: CSVVLADYTDTQYF. The CDR3 nucleotides read TGCAGCGTTGTACTAGCGGATTACACAGATACGCAGTATTTT.

The chain carries TRBV2 and TRBJ2-7; D unresolved. CDR3 length equals 13 residues. Looked up from germline, CDR1 is SNHLY and CDR2 is FYNNEI. Trimming took off 2 bases at V and 2 bases at J, with 7 bases between the two ends. The CDR3 reads CASSEFGTYEQYF. As DNA, the CDR3 is TGTGCCAGCAGTGAATTTGGTACCTACGAGCAGTACTTC.

The chain is built from TRBV7-7 and TRBJ1-1; 9 bases are shared with TRBD1. Germline assignment: CDR1 SSHAT and CDR2 FNYEAQ (reference sequence). V lost 5 bases, J lost 5 bases, and 9 bases stayed unmatched. The CDR3 is made up of 15 amino acids. CDR3 nucleotides: TGTGCCAGCAGCCCGATGACAGGGGGTGGTACTGAAGCTTTCTTT. It codes for CASSPMTGGGTEAFF.

The rearrangement joins TRBV11-2 to TRBJ2-7; 9 bases map to TRBD2. CDR3 length: 15 residues. Germline V gives CDR1 SGHAT, CDR2 FQNNGV. V lost 2 bases, J lost 3 bases, and 5 bases stayed unmatched. CDR3 nucleotides: TGTGCCAGCAGCTTATGGGTAGCGGGGGACTACGAGCAGTACTTC. This encodes CASSLWVAGDYEQYF.

The rearrangement uses TRBV15 and TRBJ2-3, with unresolved D. The CDR3 totals 18 residues. V shed 5 bases and J shed 1 base, with 22 bases lying between them. Per the germline V gene, CDR1 is LNHNV and CDR2 is YYDKDF (reference sequence). Here the CDR3 reads CATSPLPPSGTGTDTQYF. CDR3 DNA sequence: TGTGCCACCAGCCCCCTCCCGCCCTCGGGTACCGGCACAGATACGCAGTATTTT. Together with reference TRBV15 and TRBJ2-3, the CDR3 gives the full variable domain: DAMVIQNPRYQVTQFGKPVTLSCSQTLNHNVMYWYQQKSSQAPKLLFHYYDKDFNNEADTPDNFQSRRPNTSFCFLDIRSPGLGDTAMYLCATSPLPPSGTGTDTQYFGPGTRLTVL.

The V gene is TRBV7-3, the J gene TRBJ2-1; TRBD2 matches at 8 bases. This CDR3 has 15 residues. V shed 2 bases and J 2 bases; nucleotides not matched to a gene: 2. From germline, CDR1 is SGHTA and CDR2 FQGTGA. The CDR3 DNA sequence: TGTGCCAGCAGCTTAGGCGGGGGGACCTACAATGAGCAGTTCTTC. This codes for CASSLGGGTYNEQFF.

The chain is built from TRBV10-2 and TRBJ1-5; D possibly corresponds to TRBD1 (6 bases). The CDR3 sequence is 15 residues long. Trimming removed 8 bases from V and 4 bases from J, with 18 bases in between. The V gene's germline CDR1 is WSHSY and CDR2 SAAADI. The CDR3 nucleotides read TGCGCCAGCCATGAGCGAGGGGGAAAGAATCAGCCCCAGCATTTT. It encodes CASHERGGKNQPQHF.

The chain employs TRBV13 and TRBJ2-5; D may be TRBD2 (5 bases). The CDR3 extends over 13 amino acids. CDR1 and CDR2 (germline): PRHDT, FYEKMQ (reference sequence). Trimming removed 5 bases at V and 7 bases at J, with 14 bases between. The CDR3 reads CASSGEGEGTQYF. The CDR3 region has the DNA TGTGCCAGCAGCGGGGAAGGCGAGGGGACCCAGTACTTC.

J is TRBJ2-7 and V is TRBV13, with D hard to call. CDR3 length: 14 amino acids. Germline V lookup: CDR1 PRHDT, CDR2 FYEKMQ (reference sequence). Trimming left V 0 bases short and J 3 bases short, with 9 bases between. CDR3 sequence (DNA): TGTGCCAGCAGCTTAGGAGGCCAGGTCTACGAGCAGTACTTC. Protein sequence: CASSLGGQVYEQYF.

This chain uses TRBV27 with TRBJ1-4, with D possibly being TRBD1 (6 bases). The germline gives CDR1 MNHEY, CDR2 SMNVEV (reference sequence). The CDR3 sequence is 14 residues long. The V and J ends lost 3 bases and 7 bases respectively, with 12 bases between them. CDR3 nucleotides: TGTGCCAGCAGTTTCAGGGGCGAGGGTGAAAAACTGTTTTTT. It yields the protein CASSFRGEGEKLFF. The entire variable domain, with the rest obtained from reference TRBV27 and TRBJ1-4, is as follows: EAQVTQNPRYLITVTGKKLTVTCSQNMNHEYMSWYRQDPGLGLRQIYYSMNVEVTDKGDVPEGYKVSRKEKRNFPLILESPSPNQTSLYFCASSFRGEGEKLFFGSGTQLSVL.

In this sample, this clone turned up once. Other nucleotide sequences in the sample specify the same CDR3. V usage is TRBV30 and J usage is TRBJ2-2; TRBD2 matches 8 bases. Germline V gene lookup returns CDR1 GTSNPN and CDR2 SVGIG (reference sequence). Trimming removed 4 bases from V and 4 bases from J; junction bases left unmatched: 2. CDR3 length equals 13 residues. CDR3 sequence: CAWTLAGTGELFF. The DNA of the CDR3 is TGTGCCTGGACCCTAGCGGGCACCGGGGAGCTGTTTTTT.

The chain combines TRBV27 with TRBJ2-7, with 14 bases matching TRBD2. CDR3 length: 17 residues. After removal of 2 bases from V and 4 bases from J, the junction contained 7 bases not matched to a gene. Germline V gene sequence: CDR1 MNHEY, CDR2 SMNVEV (reference sequence). The CDR3 sequence: CASSLRAGTSGRYEQYF. The CDR3 DNA reads TGTGCCAGCAGTTTAAGAGCCGGGACTAGCGGGAGATACGAGCAGTACTTC.